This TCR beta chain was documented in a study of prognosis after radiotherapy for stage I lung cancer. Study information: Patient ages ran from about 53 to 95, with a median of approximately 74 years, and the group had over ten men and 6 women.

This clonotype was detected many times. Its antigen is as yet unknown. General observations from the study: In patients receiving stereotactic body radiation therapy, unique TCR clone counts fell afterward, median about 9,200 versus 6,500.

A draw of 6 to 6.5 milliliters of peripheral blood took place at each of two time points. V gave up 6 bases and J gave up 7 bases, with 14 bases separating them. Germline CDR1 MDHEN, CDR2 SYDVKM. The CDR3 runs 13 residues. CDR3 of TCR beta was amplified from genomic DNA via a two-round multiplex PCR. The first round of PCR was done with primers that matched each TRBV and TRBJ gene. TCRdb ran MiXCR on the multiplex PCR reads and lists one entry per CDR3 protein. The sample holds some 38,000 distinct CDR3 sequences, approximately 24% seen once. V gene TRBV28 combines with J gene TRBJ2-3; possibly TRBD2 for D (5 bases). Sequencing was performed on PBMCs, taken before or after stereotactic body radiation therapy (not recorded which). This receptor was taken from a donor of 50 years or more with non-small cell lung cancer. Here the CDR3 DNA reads TGTGCCAGCAGCCTTATAGCGACGAATACGCAGTATTTT. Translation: CASSLIATNTQYF.